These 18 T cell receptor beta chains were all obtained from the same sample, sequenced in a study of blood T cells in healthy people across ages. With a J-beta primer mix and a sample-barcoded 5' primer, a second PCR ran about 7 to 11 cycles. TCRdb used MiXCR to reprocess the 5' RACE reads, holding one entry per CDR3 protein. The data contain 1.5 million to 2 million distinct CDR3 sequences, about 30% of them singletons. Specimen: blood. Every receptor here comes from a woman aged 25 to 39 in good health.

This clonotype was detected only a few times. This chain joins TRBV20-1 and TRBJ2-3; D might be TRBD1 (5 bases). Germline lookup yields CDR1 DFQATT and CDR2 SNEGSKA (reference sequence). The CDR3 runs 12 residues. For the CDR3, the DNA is TGCACCTCCAGGGCCAGCACAGATACGCAGTATTTT. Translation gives CTSRASTDTQYF.

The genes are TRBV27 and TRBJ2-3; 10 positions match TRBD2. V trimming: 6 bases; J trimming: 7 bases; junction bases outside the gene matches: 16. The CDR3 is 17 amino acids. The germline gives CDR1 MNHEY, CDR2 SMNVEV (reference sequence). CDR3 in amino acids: CASSRYSGTSVANTQYF. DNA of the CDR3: TGTGCCAGCAGCCGTTACTCCGGGACTAGCGTAGCGAATACGCAGTATTTT.

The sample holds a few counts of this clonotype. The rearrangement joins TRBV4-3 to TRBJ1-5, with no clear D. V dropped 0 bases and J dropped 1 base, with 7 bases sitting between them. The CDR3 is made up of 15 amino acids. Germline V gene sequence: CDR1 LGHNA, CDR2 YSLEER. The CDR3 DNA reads TGCGCCAGCAGCCAAGACAGGACGAGCAATCAGCCCCAGCATTTT. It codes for CASSQDRTSNQPQHF.

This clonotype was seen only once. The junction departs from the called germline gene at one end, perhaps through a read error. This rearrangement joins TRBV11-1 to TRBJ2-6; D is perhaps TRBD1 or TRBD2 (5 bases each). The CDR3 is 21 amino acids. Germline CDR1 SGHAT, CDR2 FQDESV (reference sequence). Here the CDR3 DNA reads TGTGCCAGCAGCTTAGACCTGTCGTGGGGGTCTCGTGGATCTAGGGCCAACGTCCGGACTTTC. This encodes CASSLDLSWGSRGSRANVRTF.

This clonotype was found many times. CDR3 DNA sequence: TGCAGTGCCCGGGACTACCAGCAGTTCTTC. This sequence encodes CSARDYQQFF. The chain employs TRBV20-1 and TRBJ2-1; 7 positions agree with TRBD2. Germline V gives CDR1 DFQATT, CDR2 SNEGSKA (reference sequence). This CDR3 is built from 10 residues. With 6 bases clipped from V and 11 bases from J, the junction kept 4 bases outside the gene matches.

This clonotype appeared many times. The CDR3 sequence: CASSAPSNEQYF. The CDR3 nucleotides are TGTGCCAGCAGCGCACCCTCAAACGAGCAGTACTTC. The rearrangement joins TRBV9 to TRBJ2-7; D gene unclear. This CDR3 comprises 12 residues. Trimming stripped 3 bases from V and 5 bases from J, with 9 bases between. Germline values: CDR1 SGDLS, CDR2 YYNGEE.

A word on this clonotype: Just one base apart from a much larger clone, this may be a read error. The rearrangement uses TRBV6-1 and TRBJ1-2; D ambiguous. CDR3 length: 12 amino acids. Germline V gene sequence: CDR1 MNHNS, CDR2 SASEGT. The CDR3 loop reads CASSENNYGNTF. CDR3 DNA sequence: TGTGCCAGCAGTGAAAATAACTATGGCAACACCTTC.

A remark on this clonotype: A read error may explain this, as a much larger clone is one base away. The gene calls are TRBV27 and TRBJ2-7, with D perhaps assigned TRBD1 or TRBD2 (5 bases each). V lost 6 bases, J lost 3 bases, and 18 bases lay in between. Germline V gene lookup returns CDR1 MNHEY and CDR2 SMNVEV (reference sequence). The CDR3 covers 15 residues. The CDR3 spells CASRRGAGADYEQYF. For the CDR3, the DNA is TGTGCCAGCAGAAGGGGAGCCGGGGCAGACTACGAGCAGTACTTC.

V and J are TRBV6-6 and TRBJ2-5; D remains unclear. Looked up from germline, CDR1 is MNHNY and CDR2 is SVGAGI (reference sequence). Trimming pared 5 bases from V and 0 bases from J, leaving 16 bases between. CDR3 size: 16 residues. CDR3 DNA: TGTGCCAGCAGTCACTATGGCGCAGGATACCAAGAGACCCAGTACTTC. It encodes CASSHYGAGYQETQYF.

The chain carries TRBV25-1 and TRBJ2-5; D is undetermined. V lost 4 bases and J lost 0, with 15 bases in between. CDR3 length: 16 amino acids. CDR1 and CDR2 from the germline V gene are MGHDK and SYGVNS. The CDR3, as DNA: TGTGCCAGCAGTGTCCTTACAGCCGCGTACCAAGAGACCCAGTACTTC. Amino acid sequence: CASSVLTAAYQETQYF.

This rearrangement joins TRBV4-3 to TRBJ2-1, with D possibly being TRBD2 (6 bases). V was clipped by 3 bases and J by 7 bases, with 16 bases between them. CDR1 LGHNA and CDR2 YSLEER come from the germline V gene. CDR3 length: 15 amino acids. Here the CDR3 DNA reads TGCGCCAGCAGCCACGGGAGTAGGGACGGAAATGAGCAGTTCTTC. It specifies CASSHGSRDGNEQFF.

The CDR3 protein is CASSQESRLAGGLSRKTQYF. The CDR3 DNA reads TGTGCCAGCAGCCAAGAAAGTCGACTAGCGGGGGGGTTATCGAGAAAGACCCAGTACTTC. The J gene is TRBJ2-5, the V gene TRBV14; 14 nucleotides line up with TRBD2. Losses at the gene ends were 0 bases for V and 6 bases for J; bases not matched to a gene: 15. Germline V gene lookup returns CDR1 SGHDN and CDR2 FVKESK. The CDR3 runs to 20 residues.

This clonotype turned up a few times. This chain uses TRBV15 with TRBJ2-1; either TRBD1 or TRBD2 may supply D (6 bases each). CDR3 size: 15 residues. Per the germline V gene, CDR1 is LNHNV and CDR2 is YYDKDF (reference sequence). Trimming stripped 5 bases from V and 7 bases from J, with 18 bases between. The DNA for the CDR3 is TGTGCCACCAGCGAGGGGGGAGCAAGTTTGAATGAGCAGTTCTTC. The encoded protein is CATSEGGASLNEQFF.

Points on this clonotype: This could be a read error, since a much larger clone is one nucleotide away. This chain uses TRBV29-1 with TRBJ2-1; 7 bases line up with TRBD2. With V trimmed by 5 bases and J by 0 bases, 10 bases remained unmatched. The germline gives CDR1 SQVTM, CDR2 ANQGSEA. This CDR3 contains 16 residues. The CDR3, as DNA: TGCAGCGTTAGGGCTAGCGGTGAAAGCTCCTACAATGAGCAGTTCTTC. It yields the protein CSVRASGESSYNEQFF.

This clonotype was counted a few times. CDR3 bases: TGTGCCAGCAGTTTATACCCGGGAAATGAGCAGTTCTTC. It translates to CASSLYPGNEQFF. The chain links TRBV12-3 or TRBV12-4 to TRBJ2-1; D is perhaps TRBD2 (5 bases). V lost 2 bases, J lost 7 bases, and 9 bases lay in between. CDR3 size: 13 residues.

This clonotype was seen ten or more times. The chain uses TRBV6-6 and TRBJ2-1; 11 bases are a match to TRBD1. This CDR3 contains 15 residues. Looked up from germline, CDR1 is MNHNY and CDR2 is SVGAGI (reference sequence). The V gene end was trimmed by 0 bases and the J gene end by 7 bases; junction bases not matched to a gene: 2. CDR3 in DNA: TGTGCCAGCAGTTACTCCGGGACAGGGGGAAATGAGCAGTTCTTC. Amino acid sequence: CASSYSGTGGNEQFF.

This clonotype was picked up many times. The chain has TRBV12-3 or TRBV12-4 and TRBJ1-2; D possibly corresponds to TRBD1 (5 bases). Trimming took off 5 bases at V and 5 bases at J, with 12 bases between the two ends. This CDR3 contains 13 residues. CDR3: CASSPDSRYGYTF. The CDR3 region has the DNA TGTGCCAGCAGTCCTGACAGTAGATATGGCTACACCTTC.

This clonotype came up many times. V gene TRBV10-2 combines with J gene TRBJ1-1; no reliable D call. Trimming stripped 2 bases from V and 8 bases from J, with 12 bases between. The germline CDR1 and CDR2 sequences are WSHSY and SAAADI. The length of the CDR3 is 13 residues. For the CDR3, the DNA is TGCGCCAGCAGTGAGATTGGGAACAACGAAGCTTTCTTT. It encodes CASSEIGNNEAFF.